Described below is a single T cell receptor beta chain sequence and its context. Original analysis: Amplification of reference gene primers provided the estimated nucleated cell counts. Generated by immunoSEQ multiplex PCR, the TCRdb table keeps only in-frame clones and is missing some. D and trimming come from the DNA, and the V and J calls and clone size come from that table. The sample records some 170,000 clones, more than 75% being singletons. The sample belongs to a study of blood T cell repertoires in COVID-19. About the research overall: Sites in the United States, Italy and Spain provided acute and convalescent COVID-19 samples. PBMCs, B-cell-depleted T cells, or T cells provided the cDNA or gDNA that made up the material.

Per germline, CDR1 MNHEY and CDR2 SMNVEV (reference sequence). The CDR3 has 15 amino acids. V dropped 4 bases and J dropped 2; count of bases not matched to a gene: 3. This TCR derives from a man in his sixties with active or convalescent COVID-19. Input material: peripheral blood. J is TRBJ2-7 and V is TRBV27, with TRBD1 matching over 12 bases. The CDR3 DNA reads as TGTGCCAGCAGTTACCGGGACAGGGGGCCCTACGAGCAGTACTTC. Its protein is CASSYRDRGPYEQYF.